This TCR beta chain came from a study of OX40 agonist ivuxolimab in advanced cancers. The junction had 13 bases not matched to a gene; V was cut back by 6 bases and J by 0 bases. This CDR3 has 18 amino acids. Germline CDR1 is SEHNR and CDR2 is FQNEAQ (reference sequence). Blood was sampled at baseline, cycle 4 day 1, and cycle 7 day 1. TCRdb's copy holds only in-frame clones and misses some; the assay was immunoSEQ multiplex PCR. The table includes almost 85,000 clones, 86% detected once. This sequence joins TRBV7-9 and TRBJ1-3, with 8 positions matching TRBD1. This TCR came from an adult with an advanced solid tumor such as melanoma, head and neck, liver or kidney cancer. Sequencing was performed on CD4+ or CD8+ T cells sorted from blood, taken in a trial of the OX40 agonist ivuxolimab. The CDR3 spells CASSHGQGILYSGNTIYF. The CDR3 DNA reads TGTGCCAGCAGTCACGGACAGGGCATACTTTACTCTGGAAACACCATATATTTT.